One TCR beta chain is described in this entry. TCR beta libraries were made by UMI-labeled 5' RACE. TCRdb reprocessed the 5' RACE reads, with one entry per CDR3 protein and no DNA. Reported are around 10,000 distinct CDR3 sequences; the ten largest clones contain about a fifth. The data belong to a study of human CD8 memory T cell subsets. The sample was CD8+ stem-like memory T cells (TSCM and TCM) sorted from PBMCs. This sample's subset: stem-like memory CD8 T cells (TSTEM), CCR7+ PD-1- TIGIT-. The clonotype was recovered from a human donor in good health.

CDR3 region: CASSEPETQYF. The chain joins TRBV2 to TRBJ2-5. CDR3 length equals 11 residues. Germline V gene lookup returns CDR1 SNHLY and CDR2 FYNNEI.